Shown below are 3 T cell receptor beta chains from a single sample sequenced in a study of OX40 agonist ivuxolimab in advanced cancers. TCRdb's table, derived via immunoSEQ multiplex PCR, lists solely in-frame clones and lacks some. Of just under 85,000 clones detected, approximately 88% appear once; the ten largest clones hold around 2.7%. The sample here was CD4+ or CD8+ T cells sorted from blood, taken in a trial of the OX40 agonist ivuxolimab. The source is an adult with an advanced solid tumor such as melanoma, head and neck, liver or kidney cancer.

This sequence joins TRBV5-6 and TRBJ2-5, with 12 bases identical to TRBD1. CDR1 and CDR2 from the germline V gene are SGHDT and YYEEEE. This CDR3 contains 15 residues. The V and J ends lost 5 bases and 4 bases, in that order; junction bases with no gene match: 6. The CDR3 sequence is CASRYRDRGLETQYF. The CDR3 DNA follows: TGTGCCAGCAGGTACCGGGACAGGGGGCTAGAGACCCAGTACTTC.

DNA for the CDR3: TGTGCCAGCAGCTTAGTGTGGACGGACACTGAAGCTTTCTTT. It codes for CASSLVWTDTEAFF. The J gene is TRBJ1-1, the V gene TRBV7-2, with no clear D. V was clipped by 1 base and J by 3 bases, with 9 bases between them. CDR3 length equals 14 residues. Germline V lookup: CDR1 SGHTA, CDR2 FQGNSA.

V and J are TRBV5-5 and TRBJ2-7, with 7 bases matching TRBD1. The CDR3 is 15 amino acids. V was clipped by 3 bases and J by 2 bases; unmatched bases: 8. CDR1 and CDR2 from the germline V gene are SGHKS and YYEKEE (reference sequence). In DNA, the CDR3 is TGTGCCAGCAGCTACAGGGGCCAGGAGACCTACGAGCAGTACTTC. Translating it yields CASSYRGQETYEQYF.